This T cell receptor beta chain was sequenced in a study of blood T cells in healthy people across ages. Study conclusions and caveats: Unsorted PBMC input precluded a conclusive naive versus antigen-experienced comparison. With donor CMV status unknown, expanded clonotype changes were possibly confounded. Naive T cell percentage by flow cytometry tracked strongly with beta diversity.

The CDR3 runs 14 residues. V dropped 6 bases and J dropped 0; count of bases not matched to a gene: 7. Germline CDR1 is DFQATT and CDR2 is SNEGSKA (reference sequence). Then a second PCR, running roughly 7 to 11 cycles, was carried out with a sample-barcoded 5' primer and a J-beta primer mix. MiXCR, applied by TCRdb to the 5' RACE reads, yields one record per CDR3 protein. The sample holds approximately 400,000 distinct CDR3 sequences, roughly half seen once. Only a few counts were recorded for this clonotype. Antigen unknown. This receptor was identified in a man in his 60s in good health. The rearrangement joins TRBV20-1 to TRBJ2-7; 8 bases line up with TRBD1. Input material: blood. Here the CDR3 DNA reads TGCAGTGCGTCCGACAGGGGAGCCTCCTACGAGCAGTACTTC. Its translation is CSASDRGASYEQYF.